The sequence of this T cell receptor (beta chain) was determined in a study of blood T cell repertoires in COVID-19. Methods used by the authors: Reference gene primer amplification in the assay estimated nucleated cell counts. Repertoires were generated with immunoSEQ multiplex PCR, while TCRdb's copy carries only in-frame clones and drops some. V and J calls and clone size come straight from that table; D and trimming were deduced from the DNA. Among 350,000 to 450,000 clones listed, 75% to 90% were seen once. The CDR3 totals 13 residues. Trimming took off 5 bases at V and 4 bases at J, with 11 bases between the two ends. Membership in each cohort depended on participant-reported clinical history. Resolution of symptoms, clearance, or two negative PCRs was present in recovered Cohort 3 donors.

The chain carries TRBV12-3 or TRBV12-4 and TRBJ1-2; TRBD1 might be the D (6 bases). The sequenced material came from PBMCs or T cells enriched from blood (not recorded which). The TCR sequence derives from a woman aged 45-65 years who had recovered from COVID-19. The CDR3 sequence is CASSNREGYGYTF. In nucleotides, the CDR3 is TGTGCCAGCAGTAACAGGGAAGGCTATGGCTACACCTTC.